This TCR beta chain was captured in a study of blood T cell repertoires in COVID-19. Study overall: From T cells, B-cell-depleted T cells, or PBMCs came the material, which was cDNA or gDNA.

V shed 6 bases and J shed 4 bases, with 18 bases lying between them. The germline gives CDR1 SGHTA, CDR2 FQGNSA. The CDR3 has 15 residues. Source study methods: Counts of nucleated cells, estimated from reference gene primer amplification, were obtained. The assay was immunoSEQ multiplex PCR, and TCRdb's table has in-frame clones only and misses some. Clonal size and the V and J genes are those of that table, whereas D and trimming came from the DNA. The data hold fewer than 250,000 clones, with around four fifths observed a single time. The sample consisted of peripheral blood. The receptor comes from a man over 45 with active or convalescent COVID-19. The chain employs TRBV7-2 and TRBJ1-2; possibly TRBD1 for D (6 bases). The DNA of the CDR3 is TGTGCCAGCAGTATCTTACCGACAGGTCGCTATGGCTACACCTTC. Residues: CASSILPTGRYGYTF.